Presented here are 20 T cell receptor beta chains from one specimen sequenced in a study of shared clonotypes between healthy human individuals. Assay used: immunoSEQ multiplex PCR; TCRdb lists only in-frame clones, some missing. The profile shows a few million clones, under 95% of them singletons. Sequencing was carried out using naive CD4+ T cells from PBMCs. The subset is: CD45RA+ positively selected. The source of these receptors is a man between 18 and 29 years old in good health. Some clones in this sample may be carry-over from other donors' samples.

This clone was found once. This chain joins TRBV6-6 and TRBJ2-5; 7 nucleotides line up with TRBD1. Unmatched junction bases numbered 6, after V lost 6 bases and J lost 5 bases. CDR1 and CDR2 (germline): MNHNY, SVGAGI (reference sequence). The CDR3 totals 13 residues. In DNA, the CDR3 is TGTGCCAGCAGACCGGGACAGTCGGAGACCCAGTACTTC. This encodes CASRPGQSETQYF.

The J gene is TRBJ1-5, the V gene TRBV4-1, with D possibly being TRBD1 (6 bases). The CDR3 runs 14 residues. In germline, CDR1 is MGHRA, CDR2 YSYEKL. Trimming removed 3 bases at V and 1 base at J, with 7 bases between. CDR3 loop: CASSQGASNQPQHF. The CDR3 DNA is TGCGCCAGCAGCCAGGGGGCCAGCAATCAGCCCCAGCATTTT.

The V gene is TRBV6-4, the J gene TRBJ2-2, with 10 bases matching TRBD1. CDR1 and CDR2 (germline): MRHNA, SNTAGT. CDR3 length: 14 residues. The J segment lost 5 bases and the V segment lost 6 bases, leaving 3 bases of the junction unmatched. CDR3 nucleotide sequence: TGTGCCAGCAGGAGGACAGGGGGAACCGGGGAGCTGTTTTTT. Translation gives CASRRTGGTGELFF.

The chain is built from TRBV6-1 and TRBJ1-5; D is unresolved. V was cut by 4 bases and J by 0 bases, with 7 bases left in between. Looked up from germline, CDR1 is MNHNS and CDR2 is SASEGT. The length of the CDR3 is 14 residues. CDR3 loop: CASSVDHSNQPQHF. The DNA of the CDR3 is TGTGCCAGCAGTGTGGATCATAGCAATCAGCCCCAGCATTTT.

The chain joins TRBV27 to TRBJ2-3; D ambiguous. V was trimmed by 8 bases and J by 0 bases, leaving 12 bases between them. There are 14 residues in the CDR3. The germline gives CDR1 MNHEY, CDR2 SMNVEV (reference sequence). This CDR3 reads CASAGQPSTDTQYF. CDR3 DNA sequence: TGTGCCAGCGCTGGCCAACCTAGCACAGATACGCAGTATTTT.

V is TRBV2 and J is TRBJ1-1, with D uncertain. CDR1 is SNHLY, CDR2 FYNNEI, per germline. The CDR3 length is 13 residues. The V and J ends lost 1 base and 2 bases respectively, with 5 bases between them. CDR3 sequence (DNA): TGTGCCAGCAGTGAAGACTACAACACTGAAGCTTTCTTT. It codes for CASSEDYNTEAFF. The full variable domain, with the rest looked up from reference TRBV2 and TRBJ1-1, is EPEVTQTPSHQVTQMGQEVILRCVPISNHLYFYWYRQILGQKVEFLVSFYNNEISEKSEIFDDQFSVERPDGSNFTLKIRSTKLEDSAMYFCASSEDYNTEAFFGQGTRLTVV.

The V gene is TRBV19, the J gene TRBJ2-3, with D possibly matching TRBD1 (6 bases). CDR3 length equals 14 residues. Germline-derived CDR1 and CDR2 are LNHDA and SQIVND (reference sequence). V lost 6 bases and J 6 bases, leaving 16 bases between the germline ends. The CDR3 bases are TGTGCCAGTAGCTCCGCAGGGGAGTGGGATACGCAGTATTTT. This encodes CASSSAGEWDTQYF.

This chain links TRBV9 with TRBJ2-1; TRBD1 or TRBD2 may be the D gene (6 bases each). Germline V gene sequence: CDR1 SGDLS, CDR2 YYNGEE. The CDR3 runs to 15 residues. Trimming pared 6 bases from V and 4 bases from J, leaving 17 bases between. For the CDR3, the DNA is TGTGCCAGCACCCAGGGGTGGGGGGTTTACAATGAGCAGTTCTTC. Its protein is CASTQGWGVYNEQFF.

The V call is TRBV28, the J call TRBJ2-7, with D tentatively TRBD1 (5 bases). V gave up 2 bases and J gave up 2 bases, with 13 bases separating them. CDR1 and CDR2 (germline): MDHEN, SYDVKM. The CDR3 is 15 amino acids. CDR3: CASSLRSQGTYEQYF. CDR3 nucleotide sequence: TGTGCCAGCAGTTTAAGATCTCAGGGAACCTACGAGCAGTACTTC.

Worth noting for this clone: Other DNA variants within this sample encode the same CDR3. The chain combines TRBV27 with TRBJ1-5, with TRBD1 as a possible D gene (5 bases). Germline values: CDR1 MNHEY, CDR2 SMNVEV (reference sequence). The germline V and J ends were trimmed by 2 bases and 6 bases, with 11 bases remaining between them. This CDR3 has 14 amino acids. The CDR3 bases are TGTGCCAGCAGTTTAGGTGGGGCAGGTCAGCCCCAGCATTTT. Its translation: CASSLGGAGQPQHF.

The chain carries TRBV9 and TRBJ2-5; 13 bases map to TRBD2. From germline, CDR1 is SGDLS and CDR2 YYNGEE. CDR3 length equals 15 residues. V shed 4 bases, J shed 5 bases, and the junction held 5 bases outside the gene matches. The CDR3 DNA sequence: TGTGCCAGCAGCCGACTAGCGGGAGGTGGTGAGACCCAGTACTTC. Amino acids: CASSRLAGGGETQYF.

The chain recombines TRBV5-1 with TRBJ1-4; possible D gene TRBD1, 5 bases. Looked up from germline, CDR1 is SGHRS and CDR2 is YFSETQ. V lost 6 bases to trimming and J lost 1 base, with 16 bases between them. This CDR3 contains 16 residues. The CDR3 nucleotides are TGCGCCAGCAAGTCGGGGCACCTACTAACTAATGAAAAACTGTTTTTT. It is translated as CASKSGHLLTNEKLFF.

The rearrangement links TRBV5-1 to TRBJ2-2, with 9 bases identical to TRBD2. The CDR3 sequence is 20 residues long. The germline V gene has CDR1 SGHRS and CDR2 YFSETQ. V shed 2 bases and J 4 bases; nucleotides not matched to a gene: 18. The CDR3 coding sequence is TGCGCCAGCAGCTTATTGACTAGCGGAGGTTTTTCGGGGGGCACCGGGGAGCTGTTTTTT. As protein: CASSLLTSGGFSGGTGELFF.

The chain carries TRBV20-1 and TRBJ2-7; no clear D gene. CDR1 and CDR2 from the germline V gene are DFQATT and SNEGSKA (reference sequence). V lost 5 bases and J lost 7, with 12 bases in between. This CDR3 is 11 amino acids long. CDR3 in amino acids: CSADRSREQYF. CDR3 bases: TGCAGTGCTGACCGGTCCCGAGAGCAGTACTTC.

A few counts support this clone. V usage is TRBV27 and J usage is TRBJ1-1; the D gene is possibly TRBD1 (5 bases). Between the trimmed V and J ends, which lost 4 bases and 3 bases, there was a span of 21 bases. This CDR3 region has 17 residues. Looked up from germline, CDR1 is MNHEY and CDR2 is SMNVEV (reference sequence). Here the CDR3 DNA reads TGTGCCAGCAGTTCACTAATCTCAGGGAACTCGCACACTGAAGCTTTCTTT. Amino acid sequence: CASSSLISGNSHTEAFF.

The J gene is TRBJ2-3, the V gene TRBV4-3, with no clear D. The V end was cut by 4 bases, the J end by 6 bases, with 14 bases between. This CDR3 contains 14 residues. Per the germline V gene, CDR1 is LGHNA and CDR2 is YSLEER. CDR3 sequence (DNA): TGCGCCAGCAGCCGGGTTGGTGAGGTGGATACGCAGTATTTT. Translated, it gives CASSRVGEVDTQYF.

The chain employs TRBV6-1 and TRBJ1-1; unclear D gene. Between the trimmed V and J ends, which lost 7 bases and 5 bases, there was a span of 14 bases. Germline values: CDR1 MNHNS, CDR2 SASEGT. The CDR3 is 13 residues long. The DNA of the CDR3 is TGTGCCAGCACCCAAATGGGGTTTACTGAAGCTTTCTTT. It specifies CASTQMGFTEAFF.

In this sample, this clone turned up once. The V and J genes are TRBV7-2 and TRBJ1-1; D is undetermined. Trimming left V 2 bases short and J 6 bases short, with 7 bases between. CDR3 size: 12 residues. CDR1 SGHTA and CDR2 FQGNSA come from the germline V gene. The DNA of the CDR3 is TGTGCCAGCAGCTTACATTACGCTGAAGCTTTCTTT. As protein: CASSLHYAEAFF.

A word on this clone: The sample carries other DNA sequences with the same CDR3. This sequence joins TRBV5-6 and TRBJ2-2, with D hard to call. This CDR3 region has 15 residues. With 0 bases removed from V and 0 bases from J, the gap between germline ends came to 6 bases. Germline CDR1 and CDR2: SGHDT and YYEEEE. The CDR3 DNA reads TGTGCCAGCAGCTTGGTGGCAGCGAACACCGGGGAGCTGTTTTTT. Translating it yields CASSLVAANTGELFF.

The chain recombines TRBV28 with TRBJ2-1; D is undetermined. The V end lost 6 bases, the J end lost 10 bases, and 13 bases lay between the germline ends. The germline V gene has CDR1 MDHEN and CDR2 SYDVKM. This CDR3 is built from 12 residues. The CDR3 region is CASSDVVREQFF. The DNA for the CDR3 is TGTGCCAGCAGCGATGTCGTCAGGGAGCAGTTCTTC.